This passage covers 21 T cell receptor beta chains from one sample sequenced in a study of T cell changes during pregnancy in multiple sclerosis. Sequencing used immunoSEQ multiplex PCR; TCRdb keeps in-frame clones, though not all of them. In the table there are about 40,000 clones, roughly nine tenths of which are singletons. Sequencing was performed on peripheral blood, taken before pregnancy. These receptor sequences come from a female donor with multiple sclerosis, enrolled in a pregnancy study.

This clone was counted a single time. The rearrangement joins TRBV29-1 to TRBJ2-5; TRBD1 matches at 7 bases. CDR1 and CDR2 (germline): SQVTM, ANQGSEA. This CDR3 region has 13 residues. Trimming cost V 6 bases and J 0 bases; bases outside gene matches: 4. The CDR3 protein is CSVYRGNQETQYF. The CDR3 bases are TGCAGCGTGTACAGGGGTAACCAAGAGACCCAGTACTTC.

The V and J genes are TRBV14 and TRBJ2-1; D possibly corresponds to TRBD2 (5 bases). The ends were cut back, 4 bases at V and 1 base at J, with 11 bases in the middle. CDR3 length: 15 residues. Germline-derived CDR1 and CDR2 are SGHDN and FVKESK. For the CDR3, the DNA is TGTGCCAGCAGCCTTCGGACTGCGTCCTACAATGAGCAGTTCTTC. This encodes CASSLRTASYNEQFF.

This rearrangement joins TRBV7-3 to TRBJ2-2; TRBD2 might be the D (6 bases). Germline values: CDR1 SGHTA, CDR2 FQGTGA. CDR3 length equals 14 residues. Trimming removed 5 bases from V and 4 bases from J, with 11 bases in between. The CDR3, as DNA: TGTGCCAGCAGCCTCCGGGAGCGCACCGGGGAGCTGTTTTTT. Its translation: CASSLRERTGELFF.

This chain joins TRBV28 and TRBJ2-1; tentatively, D is TRBD2 (6 bases). The CDR3 extends over 17 amino acids. Germline CDR1 reads MDHEN; CDR2 reads SYDVKM. With 6 bases removed from V and 5 bases from J, the gap between germline ends came to 23 bases. This CDR3 is CASSGSRPSRGDNEQFF. CDR3 nucleotides: TGTGCCAGCAGCGGGTCCCGCCCTAGTCGCGGGGACAATGAGCAGTTCTTC.

The chain links TRBV2 to TRBJ2-7; no clear D gene. Per the germline V gene, CDR1 is SNHLY and CDR2 is FYNNEI. Trimming removed 5 bases from V and 3 bases from J, with 11 bases in between. The CDR3 length is 13 residues. The CDR3 loop reads CASSRDSYYEQYF. The CDR3 bases are TGTGCCAGCAGTCGAGATTCCTACTACGAGCAGTACTTC.

The chain employs TRBV2 and TRBJ1-2, with a possible D match to TRBD1 (6 bases). Per germline, CDR1 SNHLY and CDR2 FYNNEI. The V end was cut by 3 bases, the J end by 4 bases, with 15 bases between. The CDR3 runs to 15 residues. The CDR3: CASSEVAGAPYGYTF. CDR3 sequence (DNA): TGTGCCAGCAGTGAGGTCGCAGGGGCCCCCTATGGCTACACCTTC.

The genes are TRBV29-1 and TRBJ1-1; D is uncertain. This CDR3 has 13 amino acids. The V and J ends lost 6 bases and 3 bases respectively, with 14 bases between them. From germline, CDR1 is SQVTM and CDR2 ANQGSEA. CDR3 amino acids: CSVMWALDTEAFF. CDR3 DNA sequence: TGCAGCGTGATGTGGGCCCTCGACACTGAAGCTTTCTTT. Filled out from reference TRBV29-1 and TRBJ1-1, the complete variable domain reads SAVISQKPSRDICQRGTSLTIQCQVDSQVTMMFWYRQQPGQSLTLIATANQGSEATYESGFVIDKFPISRPNLTFSTLTVSNMSPEDSSIYLCSVMWALDTEAFFGQGTRLTVV.

Concerning this clone: The junction and the germline gene differ at one end; a read error may be behind it. The V gene is TRBV7-7, the J gene TRBJ2-3; D unclear. The CDR3 has 13 amino acids. Germline V CDR1 and CDR2: SSHAT, FNYEAQ (reference sequence). The CDR3 DNA sequence: TGTGCTAGCAGCTTAAGCGTCACAGATACGCAGTATTTT. Amino acids: CASSLSVTDTQYF.

The chain is built from TRBV29-1 and TRBJ2-1; 15 positions agree with TRBD2. Looked up from germline, CDR1 is SQVTM and CDR2 is ANQGSEA. V trimming: 3 bases; J trimming: 2 bases; junction bases outside the gene matches: 2. The CDR3 is made up of 16 amino acids. In DNA, the CDR3 is TGCAGCGTTGAGGGACTAGCGGGAGGCACCTACAATGAGCAGTTCTTC. Protein sequence: CSVEGLAGGTYNEQFF.

J is TRBJ1-2 and V is TRBV29-1, with TRBD1 identical over 7 bases. V was pared by 1 base and J by 4 bases, with 15 bases of the junction left unmatched. The CDR3 is 17 amino acids. CDR1 is SQVTM and CDR2 is ANQGSEA in the germline V gene. CDR3 region: CSVEGLGEQGRVYGYTF. The CDR3 region has the DNA TGCAGCGTTGAAGGCCTTGGGGAACAGGGGCGCGTCTATGGCTACACCTTC.

The chain is built from TRBV30 and TRBJ2-7, with D maybe TRBD1 (5 bases). This CDR3 has 15 residues. V shed 0 bases and J shed 0 bases, with 12 bases lying between them. CDR1 is GTSNPN, CDR2 SVGIG, per germline (reference sequence). The CDR3 sequence is CAWSVKQGSSYEQYF. The CDR3 nucleotides read TGTGCCTGGAGTGTAAAGCAGGGAAGCTCCTACGAGCAGTACTTC.

The rearrangement uses TRBV4-2 and TRBJ2-7, with 7 bases aligning to TRBD1. Germline values: CDR1 LGHNA, CDR2 YNFKEQ. CDR3 length equals 16 residues. The ends lost 4 bases at V and 0 bases at J; junction bases unmatched: 9. CDR3 amino acids: CASSLASGQSSYEQYF. CDR3 nucleotide sequence: TGTGCCAGCAGCCTCGCCTCGGGACAGAGCTCCTACGAGCAGTACTTC.

This clone was picked up one time. This chain uses TRBV10-1 with TRBJ2-1; maybe TRBD2 (5 bases). Trimming removed 1 base at V and 7 bases at J, with 14 bases between. Germline-derived CDR1 and CDR2 are WNHNN and SYGVQD (reference sequence). The CDR3 covers 15 residues. CDR3 sequence reads: CASSEYSRSGNEQFF. CDR3 nucleotide sequence: TGCGCCAGCAGTGAGTATAGCCGTTCGGGAAATGAGCAGTTCTTC.

The V call is TRBV20-1, the J call TRBJ1-2, with D hard to call. V shed 3 bases and J shed 13 bases, with 15 bases lying between them. The CDR3 has 11 amino acids. The V gene's germline CDR1 is DFQATT and CDR2 SNEGSKA (reference sequence). The chain's CDR3 is CSASEQVARTF. The CDR3 DNA reads as TGCAGTGCTAGCGAGCAGGTGGCTCGCACCTTC.

The V gene is TRBV19, the J gene TRBJ1-5; D might be TRBD1 (6 bases). The CDR3 is made up of 15 amino acids. V lost 6 bases and J 1 base, leaving 13 bases between the germline ends. Germline CDR1 reads LNHDA; CDR2 reads SQIVND (reference sequence). In DNA, the CDR3 is TGTGCCAGTAGGGTATCAGGGGTCAGCAATCAGCCCCAGCATTTT. Its protein product is CASRVSGVSNQPQHF.

V is TRBV9 and J is TRBJ2-5; 11 nucleotides match TRBD2. This CDR3 has 17 amino acids. The J segment lost 3 bases and the V segment lost 4 bases, leaving 11 bases of the junction unmatched. Looked up from germline, CDR1 is SGDLS and CDR2 is YYNGEE. CDR3: CASSPGLSGRAKETQYF. The CDR3 DNA reads as TGTGCCAGCAGCCCTGGGCTTAGCGGGAGGGCCAAAGAGACCCAGTACTTC.

The table lists this clone with a count of one. The genes are TRBV30 and TRBJ2-3; 12 bases align to TRBD2. The CDR3 runs 15 residues. J was trimmed by 5 bases and V by 4 bases; bases with no gene match: 7. The germline gives CDR1 GTSNPN, CDR2 SVGIG (reference sequence). In DNA form, the CDR3 reads TGTGCCTGGACGGTCGGACTAGCGGGACGAGATACGCAGTATTTT. Translation: CAWTVGLAGRDTQYF.

V and J are TRBV29-1 and TRBJ2-5; TRBD1 aligns across 7 bases. Germline loops: CDR1 SQVTM, CDR2 ANQGSEA. The CDR3 has 14 amino acids. The ends lost 6 bases at V and 3 bases at J; junction bases unmatched: 10. CDR3 sequence (DNA): TGCAGCGTCGCCCGTTGGGGACAGAAAGAGACCCAGTACTTC. It encodes CSVARWGQKETQYF.

The chain recombines TRBV5-4 with TRBJ2-2; TRBD2 agrees at 8 bases. The junction had 8 bases not matched to a gene; V was cut back by 0 bases and J by 7 bases. Germline CDR1 is SGHNT and CDR2 is YYREEE (reference sequence). The CDR3 spans 16 residues. CDR3 DNA: TGTGCCAGCAGCTTGGTGACGGGAGGGCCTGGCGGGGAGCTGTTTTTT. Translation: CASSLVTGGPGGELFF.

This chain connects TRBV7-2 to TRBJ2-1, with 9 bases fitting TRBD2. With V trimmed by 5 bases and J by 8 bases, 13 bases remained unmatched. Germline lookup yields CDR1 SGHTA and CDR2 FQGNSA. The CDR3 covers 16 residues. DNA for the CDR3: TGTGCCAGCAGCACCCAAACCGGGACTAGCATCCATGAGCAGTTCTTC. Protein sequence: CASSTQTGTSIHEQFF.

V and J are TRBV5-1 and TRBJ1-1; 8 bases agree with TRBD1. The CDR3 loop spans 15 amino acids. V dropped 7 bases and J dropped 0; count of bases not matched to a gene: 8. Germline V gene lookup returns CDR1 SGHRS and CDR2 YFSETQ. CDR3 loop: CASCSGTGLNTEAFF. CDR3 bases: TGCGCCAGCTGCTCGGGGACAGGTTTGAACACTGAAGCTTTCTTT.